The 7 T cell receptor beta chains given below trace back to one sample, sequenced in a study of T cell responses to AZD1222 COVID-19 vaccine. Profiled with immunoSEQ multiplex PCR; TCRdb holds only in-frame clones, not every one. The sample holds about 97,000 clones; 75% to 90% are singletons and the top ten take approximately 7%. This specimen was peripheral blood, taken on day 0 of AZD1222 vaccination. All receptors come from an adult in good health.

The V call is TRBV5-1, the J call TRBJ1-2; maybe TRBD1 (5 bases). V was shortened by 4 bases and J by 5 bases, with 24 bases between the two germline ends. From germline, CDR1 is SGHRS and CDR2 YFSETQ. CDR3 length: 17 amino acids. The CDR3 DNA reads as TGCGCCAGCAGCCCTGGGGCGGGGCTAGTCCCGAAATATGGCTACACCTTC. Its protein is CASSPGAGLVPKYGYTF.

This chain links TRBV28 with TRBJ2-7; possibly TRBD1 or TRBD2 for D (5 bases each). The CDR3 has 17 amino acids. Germline V gives CDR1 MDHEN, CDR2 SYDVKM. Trimming pared 2 bases from V and 4 bases from J, leaving 21 bases between. This chain's CDR3 is CASSLGGTEAGQYEQYF. CDR3 in DNA: TGTGCCAGCAGTTTAGGGGGAACCGAAGCCGGACAATACGAGCAGTACTTC.

This chain connects TRBV4-1 to TRBJ2-1, with 16 nucleotides matching TRBD2. V trimming: 3 bases; J trimming: 8 bases; junction bases outside the gene matches: 10. This CDR3 spans 18 amino acids. Germline V gene data show CDR1 as MGHRA and CDR2 as YSYEKL. The CDR3 DNA follows: TGCGCCAGCAGCCACACAGGAGGGACTAGCGGGGGGGCCCATGAGCAGTTCTTC. Translation gives CASSHTGGTSGGAHEQFF.

V and J are TRBV28 and TRBJ2-1; weak D call: TRBD1 (6 bases). This CDR3 is 12 amino acids long. The V end lost 9 bases, the J end lost 5 bases, and 11 bases lay between the germline ends. In germline, CDR1 is MDHEN, CDR2 SYDVKM. For the CDR3, the DNA is TGTGCCAGTAATGACAGGAACAATGAGCAGTTCTTC. Translated, it gives CASNDRNNEQFF.

The chain joins TRBV28 to TRBJ1-4; 8 bases line up with TRBD1. V dropped 3 bases and J dropped 14; count of bases not matched to a gene: 17. Germline CDR1 is MDHEN and CDR2 is SYDVKM. The CDR3 sequence is 16 residues long. Here the CDR3 DNA reads TGTGCCAGCAGTTTCTCAGGACAGGGCTCTATGAAAGGGCTGTTTTTT. Its translation is CASSFSGQGSMKGLFF.

The rearrangement links TRBV5-5 to TRBJ2-1; 10 bases agree with TRBD2. CDR1 and CDR2 (germline): SGHKS, YYEKEE (reference sequence). The V and J ends lost 4 bases and 2 bases, in that order; junction bases with no gene match: 3. The CDR3 contains 15 residues. DNA of the CDR3: TGTGCCAGCAGCCCAAGCGGGGGGGCCTACAATGAGCAGTTCTTC. This sequence encodes CASSPSGGAYNEQFF.

This clone appeared a few times. This chain connects TRBV27 to TRBJ2-1, with D possibly TRBD1 on 6 matching bases. The V and J ends lost 4 bases and 10 bases respectively, with 14 bases between them. The germline V gene has CDR1 MNHEY and CDR2 SMNVEV (reference sequence). The CDR3 loop spans 13 amino acids. The CDR3 DNA reads as TGTGCCAGCAGTTCATTTCGGGGACAAGAGCAGTTCTTC. This translates into CASSSFRGQEQFF.